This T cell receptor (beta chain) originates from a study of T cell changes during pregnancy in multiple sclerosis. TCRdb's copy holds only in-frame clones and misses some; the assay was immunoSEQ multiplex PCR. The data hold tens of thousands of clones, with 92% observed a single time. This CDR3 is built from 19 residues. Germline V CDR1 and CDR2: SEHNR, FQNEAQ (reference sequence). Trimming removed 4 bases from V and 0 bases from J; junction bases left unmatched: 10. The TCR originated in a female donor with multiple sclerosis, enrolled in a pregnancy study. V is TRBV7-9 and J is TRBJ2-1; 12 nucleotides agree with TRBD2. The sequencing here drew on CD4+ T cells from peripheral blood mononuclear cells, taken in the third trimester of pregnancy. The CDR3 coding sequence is TGTGCCAGCAGCTCCCCGACTAGCGGGAGCCCCCGCTCCTACAATGAGCAGTTCTTC. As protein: CASSSPTSGSPRSYNEQFF.